A selection of T cell receptor beta chains follows, all from one sample in a study of blood T cells in healthy people across ages. Each CDR3 protein is one row after TCRdb ran MiXCR on the 5' RACE reads. The table includes approximately 2,000,000 distinct CDR3 sequences, around 42% detected once. The source material was blood. The receptor set was obtained from a human donor in good health. Each CDR3 is given with its conserved first and last residue. D genes are given only for firm matches. A row's size may be missing; if present it is once, few, many or a size class.

j_gene: TRBJ1-1; abundance: few; d_gene: -; v_gene: TRBV7-8; CDR3nt: TGTGCCAGCAGCTTAGCGGGGTCCGGGATCGATGAAGCTTTCTTT; CDR3aa: CASSLAGSGIDEAFF
j_gene: TRBJ2-5; abundance: -; d_gene: -; v_gene: TRBV28; CDR3nt: TGTACCAGCAATTTTTCGGGCGGGGGCTCACAGGTTGGCAAGACCCAGTACTTC; CDR3aa: CTSNFSGGGSQVGKTQYF
j_gene: TRBJ1-2; abundance: -; d_gene: -; v_gene: TRBV6-6; CDR3nt: TGTGCCAGCAGTTACTCGAGCGATGTGGCTGGAGACGGCTACACCTTC; CDR3aa: CASSYSSDVAGDGYTF
j_gene: TRBJ1-1; abundance: -; d_gene: -; v_gene: TRBV29-1; CDR3nt: TGCAGCGTTGACACGCTTGCTGAAGCTTTCTTT; CDR3aa: CSVDTLAEAFF
j_gene: TRBJ1-2; abundance: -; d_gene: TRBD1; v_gene: TRBV27; CDR3nt: TGTGCCAGCAGTGCAACAGGGGGCATGAACTATGGCTACACCTTC; CDR3aa: CASSATGGMNYGYTF
j_gene: TRBJ2-5; abundance: -; d_gene: -; v_gene: TRBV2; CDR3nt: TGTGCCAACAGTGACTATGGAAAAGAGCCCCAGTACTTC; CDR3aa: CANSDYGKEPQYF
j_gene: TRBJ1-3; abundance: -; d_gene: TRBD1; v_gene: TRBV7-2; CDR3nt: TGTGCCAGCAGCTTAGGACAGGGTGCGGACACCATATATTTT; CDR3aa: CASSLGQGADTIYF
j_gene: TRBJ2-5; abundance: -; d_gene: TRBD2; v_gene: TRBV12-3/TRBV12-4; CDR3nt: TGTGCCAGCAGTCCTAGCGGGGGGGTGACCCAGTACTTC; CDR3aa: CASSPSGGVTQYF
j_gene: TRBJ1-2; abundance: -; d_gene: TRBD1; v_gene: TRBV28; CDR3nt: TGTGCCAGCGTATTGACAGGGGGTTATGGCTACACCTTC; CDR3aa: CASVLTGGYGYTF
j_gene: TRBJ2-5; abundance: once; d_gene: -; v_gene: TRBV9; CDR3nt: TGTGCCAGCAGCGTAGAGGGCAGGCAGCAAGAGACCCAGTACTTC; CDR3aa: CASSVEGRQQETQYF
j_gene: TRBJ2-3; abundance: -; d_gene: TRBD2; v_gene: TRBV12-3/TRBV12-4; CDR3nt: TGTGCCAGCAGGCTGACTAGCGGGGCCCTCGGGGGGAAAGATACGCAGTATTTT; CDR3aa: CASRLTSGALGGKDTQYF
j_gene: TRBJ2-1; abundance: -; d_gene: -; v_gene: TRBV12-3/TRBV12-4; CDR3nt: TGTGCCAGCAGTCCCCTACATGAGCAGTTCTTC; CDR3aa: CASSPLHEQFF
j_gene: TRBJ2-1; abundance: few; d_gene: -; v_gene: TRBV2; CDR3nt: TGTGCCAGCAGGGAAAACAGGGACTCCTACAATGAGCAGTTCTTC; CDR3aa: CASRENRDSYNEQFF
j_gene: TRBJ1-2; abundance: -; d_gene: -; v_gene: TRBV6-2/TRBV6-3; CDR3nt: TGTGCCACGGAGGACAGTACCTATGGCTACACCTTC; CDR3aa: CATEDSTYGYTF
j_gene: TRBJ1-1; abundance: -; d_gene: -; v_gene: TRBV11-3; CDR3nt: TGTGCCAGCAGCTGGGACTTCGGTGGTGACACTGAAGCTTTCTTT; CDR3aa: CASSWDFGGDTEAFF
j_gene: TRBJ1-2; abundance: few; d_gene: -; v_gene: TRBV29-1; CDR3nt: TGCAGCGTTGCTTCCGGATTTAATGGCTACACCTTC; CDR3aa: CSVASGFNGYTF
j_gene: TRBJ2-5; abundance: once; d_gene: TRBD1; v_gene: TRBV6-2/TRBV6-3; CDR3nt: TGTGCCAGCGTATACCGCCGACCCGGGACAGGGGAGAAGACCCAGTACTTC; CDR3aa: CASVYRRPGTGEKTQYF
j_gene: TRBJ2-7; abundance: -; d_gene: TRBD1; v_gene: TRBV5-1; CDR3nt: TGCGCCAGCAGCTTCCAAGGACAGGGGGCCTACGAGCAGTACTTC; CDR3aa: CASSFQGQGAYEQYF
j_gene: TRBJ1-5; abundance: -; d_gene: TRBD1; v_gene: TRBV25-1; CDR3nt: TGTGCCAGCAGGGGTACAGGGGCCGGTCAGCCCCAGCATTTT; CDR3aa: CASRGTGAGQPQHF
j_gene: TRBJ1-1; abundance: -; d_gene: -; v_gene: TRBV7-9; CDR3nt: TGTGCCAGCCATAATTCCGCAGGATACAACTCCGAAGCTTTCTTT; CDR3aa: CASHNSAGYNSEAFF
j_gene: TRBJ1-5; abundance: -; d_gene: -; v_gene: TRBV20-1; CDR3nt: TGCAGTGCTAGGGGGGGAAATCAGCCCCAGCATTTT; CDR3aa: CSARGGNQPQHF
j_gene: TRBJ2-1; abundance: -; d_gene: -; v_gene: TRBV15; CDR3nt: TGTGCCACCAGCAGAGACTGGGAGGGGGATGAGCAGTTCTTC; CDR3aa: CATSRDWEGDEQFF
j_gene: TRBJ2-7; abundance: -; d_gene: TRBD1; v_gene: TRBV4-3; CDR3nt: TGCGCCAGCAGCCAAGACCCACTGGACAGGTCCTACGAGCAGTACTTC; CDR3aa: CASSQDPLDRSYEQYF
j_gene: TRBJ1-2; abundance: -; d_gene: TRBD1; v_gene: TRBV4-1; CDR3nt: TGCGCCAGCAGCCGAGAGGGACAGATGGATGGCTACACCTTC; CDR3aa: CASSREGQMDGYTF
j_gene: TRBJ2-1; abundance: -; d_gene: TRBD2; v_gene: TRBV5-1; CDR3nt: TGCGCCACCCGAGCTAGCGGGGACTCCTACAATGAGCAGTTCTTC; CDR3aa: CATRASGDSYNEQFF
j_gene: TRBJ1-2; abundance: few; d_gene: -; v_gene: TRBV25-1; CDR3nt: TGTGCCAGCAGTGAATATGTGGGGTCCGGACACTATGGCTACACCTTC; CDR3aa: CASSEYVGSGHYGYTF
j_gene: TRBJ2-5; abundance: many; d_gene: -; v_gene: TRBV5-1; CDR3nt: TGCGCCAGCAGCTCAAGGGGGGGAGAGACCCAGTACTTC; CDR3aa: CASSSRGGETQYF
j_gene: TRBJ2-6; abundance: -; d_gene: -; v_gene: TRBV28; CDR3nt: TGTGCCAGCACCAAACGACAGTTTTCCTCTGGGGCCAACGTCCTGACTTTC; CDR3aa: CASTKRQFSSGANVLTF
j_gene: TRBJ2-1; abundance: -; d_gene: -; v_gene: TRBV27; CDR3nt: TGTGCCAGCAGTTTATACGTCCTTTCGTGGGACGATGAGCAGTTCTTC; CDR3aa: CASSLYVLSWDDEQFF
j_gene: TRBJ2-1; abundance: -; d_gene: -; v_gene: TRBV7-3; CDR3nt: TGTGCCAGCAGCACGCTAGGGGGAGACAATGAGCAGTTCTTC; CDR3aa: CASSTLGGDNEQFF
j_gene: TRBJ2-3; abundance: few; d_gene: -; v_gene: TRBV6-4; CDR3nt: TGTGCCAGCAGTGGGGGTGTCGGGGGTGCGACAGATACGCAGTATTTT; CDR3aa: CASSGGVGGATDTQYF
j_gene: TRBJ2-7; abundance: few; d_gene: -; v_gene: TRBV5-1; CDR3nt: TGCGCCAGCAGCTCCGGACAGCTAGGTGGGGAGCAGTACTTC; CDR3aa: CASSSGQLGGEQYF
j_gene: TRBJ2-5; abundance: few; d_gene: -; v_gene: TRBV7-2; CDR3nt: TGTGCCAGCAGCGGTCGGGGCTTCGGGGAGACCCAGTACTTC; CDR3aa: CASSGRGFGETQYF
j_gene: TRBJ2-7; abundance: -; d_gene: TRBD2; v_gene: TRBV6-2/TRBV6-3; CDR3nt: TGTGCCAGCGGTGTTAGCGGGAGCTACAATGAGCAGTACTTC; CDR3aa: CASGVSGSYNEQYF
j_gene: TRBJ2-4; abundance: -; d_gene: TRBD1; v_gene: TRBV4-3; CDR3nt: TGCGCCAGCAGCCAAGAAGGGACAGGCAAAGAGGGGAACATTCAGTACTTC; CDR3aa: CASSQEGTGKEGNIQYF
j_gene: TRBJ1-5; abundance: few; d_gene: -; v_gene: TRBV3-1; CDR3nt: TGTGCCAGCAGCCAAGACCTTAGCAATCAGCCCCAGCATTTT; CDR3aa: CASSQDLSNQPQHF
j_gene: TRBJ2-7; abundance: -; d_gene: -; v_gene: TRBV20-1; CDR3nt: TGCAGTGCTAGTCGGCAGGGACCCTACGAGCAGTACTTC; CDR3aa: CSASRQGPYEQYF
j_gene: TRBJ2-3; abundance: -; d_gene: TRBD2; v_gene: TRBV12-3/TRBV12-4; CDR3nt: TGTGCCAGCAGCCCCAAGCAGAGCGGGGACACAGATACGCAGTATTTT; CDR3aa: CASSPKQSGDTDTQYF
j_gene: TRBJ2-1; abundance: -; d_gene: TRBD2; v_gene: TRBV10-3; CDR3nt: TGTGCCATCAGGTCCACCGGGACTAGCGGGGGGGCCAGATACAATGAGCAGTTCTTC; CDR3aa: CAIRSTGTSGGARYNEQFF
j_gene: TRBJ2-1; abundance: -; d_gene: TRBD2; v_gene: TRBV6-5; CDR3nt: TGTGCCAGCAGTTCCCAGCCAATTAGCGGGGGGCCAAATGAGCAGTTCTTC; CDR3aa: CASSSQPISGGPNEQFF
j_gene: TRBJ2-3; abundance: few; d_gene: TRBD1; v_gene: TRBV20-1; CDR3nt: TGCAGTGCTAGAGTACGGGATTCGGGACAGGGGATCACAGATACGCAGTATTTT; CDR3aa: CSARVRDSGQGITDTQYF
j_gene: TRBJ2-5; abundance: -; d_gene: TRBD2; v_gene: TRBV12-3/TRBV12-4; CDR3nt: TGTGCCTGCAGTTTACTAGCGGGGGGGATCGAGACCCAGTACTTC; CDR3aa: CACSLLAGGIETQYF
j_gene: TRBJ2-3; abundance: -; d_gene: TRBD1; v_gene: TRBV29-1; CDR3nt: TGCAGCGGTGTTAGGTTGAGGGGGCCGCAGTATTTT; CDR3aa: CSGVRLRGPQYF
j_gene: TRBJ2-3; abundance: -; d_gene: TRBD1; v_gene: TRBV10-3; CDR3nt: TGTGCCATCAGTGGGGACAGGGGGCAGGATGCGCAGTATTTT; CDR3aa: CAISGDRGQDAQYF
j_gene: TRBJ2-5; abundance: few; d_gene: TRBD2; v_gene: TRBV4-3; CDR3nt: TGCGCCAGCAGCCAAGGGTTACTAGCGGGGGGGCAAGAGACCCAGTACTTC; CDR3aa: CASSQGLLAGGQETQYF
j_gene: TRBJ2-2; abundance: -; d_gene: -; v_gene: TRBV20-1; CDR3nt: TGCAGTGCTAGGGGGCCGGGTCCTATTTCCCCCCTGAACACCGGGGAGCTGTTTTTT; CDR3aa: CSARGPGPISPLNTGELFF
j_gene: TRBJ2-2; abundance: -; d_gene: -; v_gene: TRBV6-2/TRBV6-3; CDR3nt: TGTGTCAGCGCGACAGTCCGGAGTACCGGGGAGCTGTTTTTT; CDR3aa: CVSATVRSTGELFF
j_gene: TRBJ2-1; abundance: -; d_gene: TRBD2; v_gene: TRBV3-1; CDR3nt: TGTGCCAGCAGCCACCTCCGGACGGGGGGGAACAATGAGCAGTTCTTC; CDR3aa: CASSHLRTGGNNEQFF
j_gene: TRBJ2-5; abundance: -; d_gene: TRBD2; v_gene: TRBV7-9; CDR3nt: TGTGCCAGCAGCTCCGTCGCGGGAGTGGGGGAGACCCAGTACTTC; CDR3aa: CASSSVAGVGETQYF
j_gene: TRBJ2-3; abundance: -; d_gene: TRBD2; v_gene: TRBV6-6; CDR3nt: TGTGCCAGCAGGCTAGCGGGGGGCCACACAGATACGCAGTATTTT; CDR3aa: CASRLAGGHTDTQYF
j_gene: TRBJ2-7; abundance: -; d_gene: TRBD1; v_gene: TRBV2; CDR3nt: TGTGCCAGCAGGATAGGGACAGGATACTACTACGAGCAGTACTTC; CDR3aa: CASRIGTGYYYEQYF